This passage covers 17 T cell receptor beta chains from one sample sequenced in a study of blood T cell repertoires in COVID-19. This table comes from immunoSEQ multiplex PCR, and its TCRdb copy is limited to in-frame clones, with some not included. The table records about 23,000 clones, around 90% of them present only once. Source material: peripheral blood. Source of these receptors: a man between 70 and 80 years old in a cohort sampled during active COVID-19.

This chain links TRBV19 with TRBJ2-7, with 9 bases that match TRBD1. The CDR3 has 14 residues. Looked up from germline, CDR1 is LNHDA and CDR2 is SQIVND (reference sequence). After removal of 7 bases from V and 0 bases from J, the junction contained 4 bases not matched to a gene. CDR3 residues: CASTLTGGSYEQYF. The CDR3 DNA reads TGTGCCAGTACCCTGACAGGGGGCTCCTACGAGCAGTACTTC.

This clone has a single count. The chain links TRBV5-1 to TRBJ2-1; D unclear. V lost 0 bases, J lost 3 bases, and 7 bases lay in between. CDR3 length: 14 amino acids. Germline V lookup: CDR1 SGHRS, CDR2 YFSETQ. The CDR3 loop is CASSLDRFYNEQFF. DNA for the CDR3: TGCGCCAGCAGCTTGGACAGATTCTACAATGAGCAGTTCTTC. Based on the CDR3 plus reference TRBV5-1 and TRBJ2-1, the full variable domain is KAGVTQTPRYLIKTRGQQVTLSCSPISGHRSVSWYQQTPGQGLQFLFEYFSETQRNKGNFPGRFSGRQFSNSRSEMNVSTLELGDSALYLCASSLDRFYNEQFFGPGTRLTVL.

This chain uses TRBV7-2 with TRBJ1-6; 9 bases match TRBD1. The CDR3 consists of 14 residues. With V trimmed by 4 bases and J by 9 bases, 4 bases remained unmatched. Germline assignment: CDR1 SGHTA and CDR2 FQGNSA. As DNA, the CDR3 is TGTGCCAGCAGCTGGACAGGGGTCGGTTCACCCCTCCACTTT. Translated: CASSWTGVGSPLHF.

This chain uses TRBV18 with TRBJ2-6; D remains unclear. Trimming removed 3 bases at V and 0 bases at J, with 9 bases between. Germline-derived CDR1 and CDR2 are KGHSH and LQKENI. CDR3 size: 16 residues. CDR3 sequence reads: CASSPIRSSGANVLTF. The DNA for the CDR3 is TGTGCCAGCTCACCGATCAGAAGCTCTGGGGCCAACGTCCTGACTTTC. Full variable domain (outside the CDR3, taken from reference TRBV18 and TRBJ2-6): NAGVMQNPRHLVRRRGQEARLRCSPMKGHSHVYWYRQLPEEGLKFMVYLQKENIIDESGMPKERFSAEFPKEGPSILRIQQVVRGDSAAYFCASSPIRSSGANVLTFGAGSRLTVL.

This chain uses TRBV19 with TRBJ1-2; 10 nucleotides line up with TRBD1. The CDR3 runs to 13 residues. The germline V gene encodes CDR1 LNHDA and CDR2 SQIVND (reference sequence). V lost 6 bases to trimming and J lost 2 bases; unmatched junction nucleotides: 0. The DNA for the CDR3 is TGTGCCAGTAGGGACAGGGGGAACTATGGCTACACCTTC. It specifies CASRDRGNYGYTF.

The CDR3 sequence: CASSPRLMNTEAFF. CDR3 DNA sequence: TGTGCCAGCAGCCCCCGACTGATGAACACTGAAGCTTTCTTT. The V and J genes are TRBV7-8 and TRBJ1-1; D ambiguous. CDR3 size: 14 residues. V dropped 5 bases and J dropped 0 bases, with 10 bases sitting between them. From germline, CDR1 is SGHVS and CDR2 FQNEAQ.

The V call is TRBV18, the J call TRBJ2-5, with D perhaps TRBD1 (6 bases). Germline loops: CDR1 KGHSH, CDR2 LQKENI. This CDR3 is 13 amino acids long. Trimming removed 4 bases from V and 5 bases from J, with 11 bases in between. CDR3 sequence: CASSLGARETQYF. The CDR3 DNA follows: TGTGCCAGCTCACTGGGGGCTCGGGAGACCCAGTACTTC.

J is TRBJ1-1 and V is TRBV18; 11 positions agree with TRBD1. This CDR3 comprises 16 residues. With V trimmed by 1 base and J by 5 bases, 6 bases remained unmatched. Looked up from germline, CDR1 is KGHSH and CDR2 is LQKENI. CDR3 nucleotide sequence: TGTGCCAGCTCACCACAGGGGGACAGGGGGTTAACTGAAGCTTTCTTT. Its translation is CASSPQGDRGLTEAFF.

The chain joins TRBV10-2 to TRBJ1-3; 7 bases are a match to TRBD1. CDR3 size: 15 residues. Germline lookup yields CDR1 WSHSY and CDR2 SAAADI. The trim removed 9 bases at V and 3 bases at J, leaving 11 bases unmatched. CDR3 sequence: CASGERGGRGNTIYF. The DNA for the CDR3 is TGCGCCAGTGGGGAGAGAGGGGGCCGTGGAAACACCATATATTTT.

V and J are TRBV7-9 and TRBJ2-7, with 9 bases fitting TRBD1. Trimming took 3 bases from V and 7 from J; bases not matched to a gene: 7. Germline V lookup: CDR1 SEHNR, CDR2 FQNEAQ (reference sequence). This CDR3 spans 14 amino acids. As DNA, the CDR3 is TGTGCCAGCAGCTTCCGACAGGGGGGCCAGGAGCAGTACTTC. This sequence encodes CASSFRQGGQEQYF.

The chain combines TRBV10-3 with TRBJ1-1; 9 nucleotides align to TRBD1. The germline gives CDR1 ENHRY, CDR2 SYGVKD. With V trimmed by 6 bases and J by 5 bases, 4 bases remained unmatched. The CDR3 contains 13 residues. The DNA of the CDR3 is TGTGCCATCAGCCGGGACAGGGCTACTGAAGCTTTCTTT. This gives the protein CAISRDRATEAFF.

V usage is TRBV5-1 and J usage is TRBJ2-7, with 8 bases matching TRBD2. The ends lost 4 bases at V and 5 bases at J; junction bases unmatched: 17. The CDR3 contains 17 residues. Germline CDR1 reads SGHRS; CDR2 reads YFSETQ. The CDR3 sequence: CASSLRPQAGGGNEQYF. The CDR3, as DNA: TGCGCCAGCAGCCTTCGACCCCAGGCGGGGGGCGGAAACGAGCAGTACTTC. The complete variable domain, with remaining parts taken from reference TRBV5-1 and TRBJ2-7, reads KAGVTQTPRYLIKTRGQQVTLSCSPISGHRSVSWYQQTPGQGLQFLFEYFSETQRNKGNFPGRFSGRQFSNSRSEMNVSTLELGDSALYLCASSLRPQAGGGNEQYFGPGTRLTVT.

The chain combines TRBV24-1 with TRBJ2-5, with TRBD2 matching over 8 bases. This CDR3 contains 14 residues. J lost 8 bases, V lost 4 bases, and 8 bases had no gene match. CDR1 and CDR2 (germline): KGHDR, SFDVKD. CDR3 loop: CATSEPGLAGTQYF. The DNA of the CDR3 is TGTGCCACCAGTGAACCCGGACTAGCTGGCACCCAGTACTTC.

This rearrangement joins TRBV9 to TRBJ2-1; 9 positions match TRBD1. The germline V gene encodes CDR1 SGDLS and CDR2 YYNGEE. This CDR3 has 15 residues. V lost 5 bases to trimming and J lost 0 bases; unmatched junction nucleotides: 3. The CDR3 here is CASRGQGSSYNEQFF. Here the CDR3 DNA reads TGTGCCAGCAGAGGACAGGGGAGCTCCTACAATGAGCAGTTCTTC.

In DNA form, the CDR3 reads TGTGCCACCAGGGACAGGGGAGATCGTGGGACCCAGTACTTC. The encoded protein is CATRDRGDRGTQYF. The J gene is TRBJ2-5, the V gene TRBV6-5; 10 bases are a match to TRBD1. The germline gives CDR1 MNHEY, CDR2 SVGAGI. The CDR3 length is 14 residues. V lost 10 bases to trimming and J lost 7 bases; unmatched junction nucleotides: 12.

The chain carries TRBV5-4 and TRBJ2-7; 8 bases are a match to TRBD2. The junction had 5 bases not matched to a gene; V was cut back by 6 bases and J by 0 bases. This CDR3 contains 14 residues. Germline V gene data show CDR1 as SGHNT and CDR2 as YYREEE (reference sequence). DNA of the CDR3: TGTGCCAGCAAACCCAGCGGGAGCTCCTACGAGCAGTACTTC. Translation: CASKPSGSSYEQYF.

V usage is TRBV9 and J usage is TRBJ1-1; D gene ambiguous. V shed 4 bases and J shed 1 base, with 11 bases lying between them. The CDR3 is 14 amino acids. The germline gives CDR1 SGDLS, CDR2 YYNGEE. The CDR3 nucleotides are TGTGCCAGCAGCCTGCGGCGAGAGAACACTGAAGCTTTCTTT. It encodes CASSLRRENTEAFF. The complete variable domain, with remaining parts taken from reference TRBV9 and TRBJ1-1, reads DSGVTQTPKHLITATGQRVTLRCSPRSGDLSVYWYQQSLDQGLQFLIQYYNGEERAKGNILERFSAQQFPDLHSELNLSSLELGDSALYFCASSLRRENTEAFFGQGTRLTVV.